The 11 T cell receptor beta chains given below trace back to one sample, sequenced in a study of T cell responses to AZD1222 COVID-19 vaccine. Sequencing used immunoSEQ multiplex PCR; TCRdb keeps in-frame clones, though not all of them. The sample has 110,000 or so clones; around 89% are singletons. The sample was peripheral blood, taken 28 days after the second AZD1222 dose. The receptors were gathered from an adult who received the AZD1222 COVID-19 vaccine.

This chain uses TRBV6-5 with TRBJ1-1; 11 bases are shared with TRBD1. V lost 6 bases, J lost 5 bases, and 8 bases stayed unmatched. Germline V gene lookup returns CDR1 MNHEY and CDR2 SVGAGI. The CDR3 consists of 15 residues. The CDR3 reads CASRTPGQGDTEAFF. For the CDR3, the DNA is TGTGCCAGCAGGACCCCGGGACAGGGGGATACTGAAGCTTTCTTT.

This clone is a singleton in its sample. The chain joins TRBV2 to TRBJ1-5, with 10 bases fitting TRBD1. This CDR3 contains 14 residues. Unmatched junction bases numbered 3, after V lost 3 bases and J lost 7 bases. Germline V lookup: CDR1 SNHLY, CDR2 FYNNEI. The CDR3 DNA is TGTGCCAGCAGTGATGGGACAGGGGTCCAGCCCCAGCATTTT. Amino acid sequence: CASSDGTGVQPQHF.

This chain connects TRBV7-2 to TRBJ2-5; D unclear. This CDR3 has 15 residues. Germline V gene lookup returns CDR1 SGHTA and CDR2 FQGNSA. V was trimmed by 0 bases and J by 4 bases, leaving 12 bases between them. In DNA, the CDR3 is TGTGCCAGCAGCTTAGCTTCCAGTAACACAGAGACCCAGTACTTC. Protein product: CASSLASSNTETQYF.

This clone appeared a few times. This chain connects TRBV19 to TRBJ1-2; D gene unclear. Deletions cut 3 bases from V and 8 bases from J, with 16 bases between. Germline CDR1 is LNHDA and CDR2 is SQIVND (reference sequence). CDR3 length: 14 amino acids. CDR3 sequence: CASSMEWAPAGYTF. The CDR3 coding sequence is TGTGCCAGTAGTATGGAGTGGGCTCCCGCGGGCTACACCTTC.

This clone was seen a few times. The chain couples TRBV7-3 to TRBJ2-7, with D hard to call. CDR3 length: 12 residues. V shed 8 bases and J shed 3 bases, with 11 bases lying between them. From germline, CDR1 is SGHTA and CDR2 FQGTGA. This CDR3 reads CASGIKSYEQYF. The CDR3 bases are TGTGCCAGCGGAATCAAAAGCTACGAGCAGTACTTC.

This clone is a singleton in its sample. The genes are TRBV28 and TRBJ1-2, with no clear D. The CDR3 is 12 amino acids. V lost 1 base and J lost 4, with 4 bases in between. CDR1 is MDHEN and CDR2 is SYDVKM in the germline V gene. CDR3 bases: TGTGCCAGCAGTTTATTGTCCTATGGCTACACCTTC. Translated, it gives CASSLLSYGYTF.

Of note for this clone: Different DNA sequences within this sample yield the same CDR3. The chain combines TRBV18 with TRBJ1-1; D ambiguous. V lost 2 bases and J 1 base, leaving 11 bases between the germline ends. The CDR3 runs to 15 residues. Germline V gene lookup returns CDR1 KGHSH and CDR2 LQKENI. This CDR3 reads CASSPFETGNTEAFF. CDR3 DNA: TGTGCCAGCTCACCATTTGAGACTGGGAACACTGAAGCTTTCTTT.

The chain uses TRBV7-2 and TRBJ2-3; no reliable D call. Germline CDR1 SGHTA, CDR2 FQGNSA. Trimming shortened V by 4 bases and J by 0 bases, and 8 bases separated the two germline ends. The CDR3 runs 14 residues. This CDR3 reads CASSSLPSTDTQYF. The CDR3 DNA is TGTGCCAGCAGCTCATTGCCTAGCACAGATACGCAGTATTTT.

The genes are TRBV7-2 and TRBJ2-7; 8 bases are shared with TRBD1. The CDR3 has 15 residues. Germline-derived CDR1 and CDR2 are SGHTA and FQGNSA. Trimming took 4 bases from V and 3 from J; bases not matched to a gene: 8. CDR3 DNA: TGTGCCAGCAGCTGGGTCTTTGGACAGGGCTACGAGCAGTACTTC. This gives the protein CASSWVFGQGYEQYF.

In its sample, this clone was seen once. The sample contains more than one DNA sequence encoding this CDR3. The chain couples TRBV6-1 to TRBJ2-5, with TRBD1 as a possible D gene (6 bases). This CDR3 spans 13 amino acids. V was clipped by 3 bases and J by 5 bases, with 10 bases between them. Looked up from germline, CDR1 is MNHNS and CDR2 is SASEGT. CDR3 amino acids: CASSDRGRETQYF. The CDR3 DNA reads TGTGCCAGCAGTGACAGGGGACGGGAGACCCAGTACTTC.

This clone appeared once. The rearrangement joins TRBV6-5 to TRBJ1-5, with D possibly matching TRBD1 (5 bases). From germline, CDR1 is MNHEY and CDR2 SVGAGI. V shed 4 bases and J shed 2 bases, with 12 bases lying between them. This CDR3 has 15 residues. DNA of the CDR3: TGTGCCAGCAGTTGGGACTCAGGAGGCAATCAGCCCCAGCATTTT. This sequence encodes CASSWDSGGNQPQHF.